This TCR beta chain was recorded in a study of blood T cell repertoires in COVID-19. On the study more broadly: The analysed material was cDNA or gDNA that came from T cells, B-cell-depleted T cells, or PBMCs.

The method was immunoSEQ multiplex PCR; TCRdb's version includes in-frame clones alone and lacks a portion of them. The sample has 200,000 to 250,000 clones, around 83% seen once; the top ten hold 8% to 10%. The Seattle patients joined while their infection was active and were tracked longitudinally afterward. This CDR3 is 16 amino acids long. V lost 5 bases and J lost 0; bases outside the gene matches: 7. Per the germline V gene, CDR1 is LNHDA and CDR2 is SQIVND (reference sequence). This receptor was taken from a woman older than 75 with COVID-19, enrolled during active disease. Sequenced input: peripheral blood. The rearrangement uses TRBV19 and TRBJ1-5, with 7 bases matching TRBD1. The chain's CDR3 is CASSPRTGTSNQPQHF. CDR3 nucleotide sequence: TGTGCCAGTAGTCCTCGGACAGGTACTAGCAATCAGCCCCAGCATTTT.